One sample yielded the 10 T cell receptor beta chains listed below, sequenced in a study of immune cell composition in non-small cell lung cancer. The normal lung sample lay at least 3 cm, and maximally far, from the tumour. Some clones are missing from TCRdb's copy, which holds only in-frame ones; the method was immunoSEQ multiplex PCR. The sample carries some 4,900 clones, 55% to 80% recorded once. The sequencing input was non-adjacent lung tissue. The receptors here all came from a human donor with non-small cell lung cancer.

This sequence joins TRBV6-5 and TRBJ2-7; the D gene is possibly TRBD1 (6 bases). Germline assignment: CDR1 MNHEY and CDR2 SVGAGI. V was clipped by 2 bases and J by 5 bases, with 7 bases between them. The CDR3 spans 12 residues. The CDR3 DNA sequence: TGTGCCAGCAGTTACACAGGGAACGAGCAGTACTTC. The encoded protein is CASSYTGNEQYF.

V is TRBV4-1 and J is TRBJ2-7; maybe TRBD2 (6 bases). Trimming cost V 0 bases and J 7 bases, with 10 bases left between them. Germline CDR1 MGHRA, CDR2 YSYEKL. This CDR3 spans 13 amino acids. The CDR3 spells CASSQDGGIEQYF. DNA for the CDR3: TGCGCCAGCAGCCAAGATGGAGGGATTGAGCAGTACTTC.

The rearrangement uses TRBV7-6 and TRBJ2-7; 8 nucleotides agree with TRBD1. The V gene's germline CDR1 is SGHVS and CDR2 FNYEAQ. CDR3 length equals 13 residues. The J segment lost 13 bases and the V segment lost 0 bases, leaving 8 bases of the junction unmatched. The chain's CDR3 is CASSLADREAPYF. For the CDR3, the DNA is TGTGCCAGCAGCTTAGCGGACAGGGAGGCCCCCTACTTC. Combining the CDR3 with reference TRBV7-6 and TRBJ2-7 gives the whole variable domain GAGVSQSPRYKVTKRGQDVALRCDPISGHVSLYWYRQALGQGPEFLTYFNYEAQQDKSGLPNDRFSAERPEGSISTLTIQRTEQRDSAMYRCASSLADREAPYFGPGTRLTVT.

The chain joins TRBV30 to TRBJ1-4, with 7 positions matching TRBD1. The trim removed 3 bases at V and 4 bases at J, leaving 5 bases unmatched. Germline assignment: CDR1 GTSNPN and CDR2 SVGIG (reference sequence). The CDR3 is 14 amino acids. The CDR3 region has the DNA TGTGCCTGGAGGCCGGGACAGCATAATGAAAAACTGTTTTTT. Amino acids: CAWRPGQHNEKLFF.

This clone has a handful of counts. The rearrangement uses TRBV6-4 and TRBJ1-6; D gene unclear. The V gene's germline CDR1 is MRHNA and CDR2 SNTAGT. The V end was cut by 2 bases, the J end by 11 bases, with 19 bases between. The CDR3 has 16 residues. Here the CDR3 reads CASSDGRSTKRAPLHF. The CDR3 nucleotides are TGTGCCAGCAGTGACGGGAGGTCGACAAAGCGGGCACCCCTCCACTTT.

This clone was found a few times. This chain uses TRBV5-8 with TRBJ2-4; 7 bases map to TRBD1. The germline CDR1 and CDR2 sequences are SGHTS and YDEGEE. There are 16 residues in the CDR3. The junction had 7 bases not matched to a gene; V was cut back by 4 bases and J by 0 bases. The CDR3 here is CASSDGTELAKNIQYF. DNA of the CDR3: TGTGCCAGCAGCGACGGGACAGAACTAGCCAAAAACATTCAGTACTTC.

In this sample, this clone turned up a few times. The chain combines TRBV4-2 with TRBJ2-1; D might be TRBD2 (6 bases). V was cut by 8 bases and J by 4 bases, with 12 bases left in between. From germline, CDR1 is LGHNA and CDR2 YNFKEQ. The CDR3 consists of 13 residues. CDR3 protein: CASSGDLYNEQFF. In DNA form, the CDR3 reads TGTGCCAGCTCCGGGGACTTATACAATGAGCAGTTCTTC.

The chain has TRBV10-2 and TRBJ2-5, with D hard to call. This CDR3 is 11 amino acids long. Per the germline V gene, CDR1 is WSHSY and CDR2 is SAAADI. Trimming took off 3 bases at V and 9 bases at J, with 8 bases between the two ends. The CDR3 reads CASSEARAQYF. CDR3 in DNA: TGCGCCAGCAGTGAAGCACGGGCCCAGTACTTC.

This chain joins TRBV7-5 and TRBJ2-5; the table calls TRBD2, which could not be checked here. TRBV7-5 constitutes a pseudogene. CDR3 length: 16 amino acids. The CDR3 DNA reads as TGTGCCACCCGGTTTGAGTGTGACTTAGTTAAAGAGACCCAGTACTTC. This codes for CATRFECDLVKETQYF.

V is TRBV11-3 and J is TRBJ2-7, with unresolved D. Germline assignment: CDR1 SGHNT and CDR2 YENEEA. The CDR3 consists of 12 residues. V dropped 5 bases and J dropped 3 bases, with 8 bases sitting between them. DNA for the CDR3: TGTGCCAGCAGCACTTCCAACTACGAGCAGTACTTC. Encoded protein: CASSTSNYEQYF.